Sequencing of this TCR beta chain was carried out in a study of T cell responses to AZD1222 COVID-19 vaccine. TCRdb's copy holds only in-frame clones and misses some; the assay was immunoSEQ multiplex PCR. The sample yields 90,000 to 100,000 clones, approximately 91% seen once. Germline V CDR1 and CDR2: GTSNPN, SVGIG (reference sequence). Trimming removed 0 bases from V and 8 bases from J; junction bases left unmatched: 4. CDR3 length: 13 residues. Sequenced material: peripheral blood, taken 28 days after the second AZD1222 dose. The V call is TRBV30, the J call TRBJ1-2; 9 bases align to TRBD1. This TCR was sampled from an adult who received the AZD1222 COVID-19 vaccine. DNA of the CDR3: TGTGCCTGGAGTGTACAGGGGGCGGAGGGCTACACCTTC. It yields the protein CAWSVQGAEGYTF.